This T cell receptor beta chain comes out of a study of blood T cell repertoires in COVID-19. Study members were between roughly 18 and 89 years old and lived in some 26 US regions. Sequenced by immunoSEQ multiplex PCR; TCRdb stores in-frame clones only, minus some. The sample yields under 400,000 clones, almost 90% seen once. In its sample, this clone was seen once. This CDR3 contains 15 residues. In germline, CDR1 is MNHEY, CDR2 SMNVEV (reference sequence). J was trimmed by 8 bases and V by 3 bases; bases with no gene match: 5. V usage is TRBV27 and J usage is TRBJ2-1; 12 positions agree with TRBD2. This TCR came from a woman aged 25 to 45 who had been exposed to COVID-19. Input material: PBMCs or T cells enriched from blood (not recorded which). The CDR3 region is CASSLWTSGKDEQFF. CDR3 bases: TGTGCCAGCAGTTTGTGGACTAGCGGGAAAGATGAGCAGTTCTTC.